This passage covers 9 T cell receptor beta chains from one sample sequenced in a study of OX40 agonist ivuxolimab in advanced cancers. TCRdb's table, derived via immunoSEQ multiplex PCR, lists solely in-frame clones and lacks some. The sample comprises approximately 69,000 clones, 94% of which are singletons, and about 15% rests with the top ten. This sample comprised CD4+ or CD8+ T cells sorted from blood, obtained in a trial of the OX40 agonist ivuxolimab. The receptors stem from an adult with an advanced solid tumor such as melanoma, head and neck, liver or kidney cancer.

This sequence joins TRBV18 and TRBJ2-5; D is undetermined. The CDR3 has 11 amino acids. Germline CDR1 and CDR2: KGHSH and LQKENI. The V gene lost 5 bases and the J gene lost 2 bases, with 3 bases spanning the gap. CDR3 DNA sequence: TGTGCCAGCTCAGCTCAAGAGACCCAGTACTTC. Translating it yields CASSAQETQYF.

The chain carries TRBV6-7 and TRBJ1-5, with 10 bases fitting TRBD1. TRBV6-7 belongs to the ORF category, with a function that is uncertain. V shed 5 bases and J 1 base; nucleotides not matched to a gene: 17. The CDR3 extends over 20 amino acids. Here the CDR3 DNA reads TGTGCCAGCAGTCACTTTCCGGGACAGGGGTGGATTAGGAGCAATCAGCCCCAGCATTTT. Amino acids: CASSHFPGQGWIRSNQPQHF.

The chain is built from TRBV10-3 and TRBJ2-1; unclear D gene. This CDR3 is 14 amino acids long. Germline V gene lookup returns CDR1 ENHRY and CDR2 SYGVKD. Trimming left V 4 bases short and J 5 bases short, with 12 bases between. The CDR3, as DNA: TGTGCCATCAGTGTAACCGGGTTCAACAATGAGCAGTTCTTC. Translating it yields CAISVTGFNNEQFF.

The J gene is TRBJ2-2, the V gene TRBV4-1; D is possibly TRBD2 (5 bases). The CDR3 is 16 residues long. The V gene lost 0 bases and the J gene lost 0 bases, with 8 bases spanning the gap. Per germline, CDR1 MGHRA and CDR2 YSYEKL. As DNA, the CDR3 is TGCGCCAGCAGCCAAGAGGGAGCGCCGAACACCGGGGAGCTGTTTTTT. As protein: CASSQEGAPNTGELFF.

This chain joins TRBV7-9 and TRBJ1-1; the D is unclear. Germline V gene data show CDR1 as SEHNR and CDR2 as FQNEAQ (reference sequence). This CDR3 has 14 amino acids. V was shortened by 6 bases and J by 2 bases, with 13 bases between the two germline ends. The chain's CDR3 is CASRPPGLNTEAFF. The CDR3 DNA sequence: TGTGCCAGCAGACCTCCCGGGCTAAACACTGAAGCTTTCTTT.

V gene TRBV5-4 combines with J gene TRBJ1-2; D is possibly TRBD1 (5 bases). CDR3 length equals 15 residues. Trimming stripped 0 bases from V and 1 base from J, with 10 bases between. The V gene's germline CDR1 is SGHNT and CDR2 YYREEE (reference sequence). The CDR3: CASSLEYGGNYGYTF. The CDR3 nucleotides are TGTGCCAGCAGCTTGGAATACGGGGGTAACTATGGCTACACCTTC. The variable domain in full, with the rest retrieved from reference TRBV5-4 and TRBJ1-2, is ETGVTQSPTHLIKTRGQQVTLRCSSQSGHNTVSWYQQALGQGPQFIFQYYREEENGRGNFPPRFSGLQFPNYSSELNVNALELDDSALYLCASSLEYGGNYGYTFGSGTRLTVV.

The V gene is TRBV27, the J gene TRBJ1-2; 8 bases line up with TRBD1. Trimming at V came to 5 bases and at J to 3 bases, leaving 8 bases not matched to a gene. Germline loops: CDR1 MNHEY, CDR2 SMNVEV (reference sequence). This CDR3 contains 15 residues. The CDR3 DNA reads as TGTGCCAGCAGTCCCGTCAGGGGGCTGGACTATGGCTACACCTTC. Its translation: CASSPVRGLDYGYTF.

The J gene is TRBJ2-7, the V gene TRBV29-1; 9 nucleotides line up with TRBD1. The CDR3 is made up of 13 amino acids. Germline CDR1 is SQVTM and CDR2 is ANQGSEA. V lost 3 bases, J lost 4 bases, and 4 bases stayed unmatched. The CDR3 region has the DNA TGCAGCGTTGATGGGACAGGGCGATACGAGCAGTACTTC. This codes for CSVDGTGRYEQYF.

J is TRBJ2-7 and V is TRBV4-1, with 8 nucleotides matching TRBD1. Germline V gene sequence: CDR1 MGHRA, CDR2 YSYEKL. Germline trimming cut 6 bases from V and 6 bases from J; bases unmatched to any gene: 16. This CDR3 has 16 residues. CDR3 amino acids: CASRRDPRDRGPEQYF. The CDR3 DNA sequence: TGCGCCAGCAGAAGGGACCCCCGTGACAGGGGCCCCGAGCAGTACTTC.